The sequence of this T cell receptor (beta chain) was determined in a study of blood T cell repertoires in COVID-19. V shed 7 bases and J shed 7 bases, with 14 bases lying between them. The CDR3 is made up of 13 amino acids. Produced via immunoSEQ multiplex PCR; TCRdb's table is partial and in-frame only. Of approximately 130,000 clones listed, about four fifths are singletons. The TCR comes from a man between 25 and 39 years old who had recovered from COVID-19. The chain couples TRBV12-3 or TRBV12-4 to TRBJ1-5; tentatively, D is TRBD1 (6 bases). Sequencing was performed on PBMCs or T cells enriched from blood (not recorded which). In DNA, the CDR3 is TGTGCCAGCACCAGGGGCGGCGGGCAGCCCCAGCATTTT. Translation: CASTRGGGQPQHF.